These 30 T cell receptor beta chains share one sample of origin, sequenced in a study of technical replicates of blood from a few donors (dated by TCRdb to 2017 to 2019). Libraries were prepared through the immunoSEQ multiplex PCR assay. Imported from immuneACCESS, the table was reduced by TCRdb to in-frame sequences with V and J called. These copies leave out some clones; in studies compared against another copy, an unresolved V gene accounts for under half, and the cause of the remainder is not known. The sample table contains 60,000 to 95,000 clones; only one count was recorded for 90% to 95% of them. The ten largest clones represent 0.37% of the sample. The material sequenced was T cells isolated from PBMCs. These receptors originate from a human donor in good health. Some clones in this sample may be carry-over from other donors' samples.

The chain carries TRBV19 and TRBJ2-1, with D perhaps matching TRBD2 (5 bases). Looked up from germline, CDR1 is LNHDA and CDR2 is SQIVND (reference sequence). The CDR3 totals 14 residues. Trimming took off 4 bases at V and 5 bases at J, with 12 bases between the two ends. The CDR3 here is CASSKRESNNEQFF. CDR3 in DNA: TGTGCCAGTAGTAAAAGGGAGAGCAACAATGAGCAGTTCTTC.

This chain links TRBV6-1 with TRBJ2-5, with D unclear. Per the germline V gene, CDR1 is MNHNS and CDR2 is SASEGT. The CDR3 totals 12 residues. The ends were cut back, 7 bases at V and 2 bases at J, with 8 bases in the middle. The CDR3 here is CASNYQQETQYF. The CDR3 coding sequence is TGTGCCAGCAACTACCAGCAAGAGACCCAGTACTTC.

The chain combines TRBV27 with TRBJ1-5, with TRBD1 as a possible D gene (6 bases). This CDR3 has 15 amino acids. Germline CDR1 is MNHEY and CDR2 is SMNVEV (reference sequence). V lost 3 bases, J lost 7 bases, and 16 bases lay in between. The CDR3 DNA is TGTGCCAGCAGTTTCCGACAGGAAGTGGGGCAGCCCCAGCATTTT. It codes for CASSFRQEVGQPQHF.

V gene TRBV19 combines with J gene TRBJ2-1; no clear D. Per the germline V gene, CDR1 is LNHDA and CDR2 is SQIVND (reference sequence). The CDR3 totals 11 residues. The V and J ends lost 5 bases and 5 bases respectively, with 4 bases between them. The CDR3 region is CASSFDNEQFF. The DNA for the CDR3 is TGTGCCAGTAGTTTCGACAATGAGCAGTTCTTC.

J is TRBJ1-2 and V is TRBV5-4, with D unclear. V was clipped by 6 bases and J by 4 bases, with 13 bases between them. The CDR3 length is 13 residues. The V gene's germline CDR1 is SGHNT and CDR2 YYREEE (reference sequence). The CDR3: CASNMGGSYGYTF. The CDR3 nucleotides read TGTGCCAGCAACATGGGAGGGAGCTATGGCTACACCTTC.

The chain couples TRBV4-2 to TRBJ2-5, with D possibly being TRBD2 (6 bases). Trimming took 1 base from V and 3 from J, leaving 15 bases between them. The CDR3 extends over 16 amino acids. Germline V lookup: CDR1 LGHNA, CDR2 YNFKEQ. CDR3 region: CASSQGIAEGKETQYF. CDR3 nucleotide sequence: TGTGCCAGCAGCCAAGGCATAGCGGAAGGAAAAGAGACCCAGTACTTC.

V gene TRBV15 combines with J gene TRBJ2-2; the D gene is possibly TRBD2 (5 bases). The CDR3 covers 15 residues. The V and J ends lost 3 bases and 1 base respectively, with 9 bases between them. Germline values: CDR1 LNHNV, CDR2 YYDKDF (reference sequence). The CDR3 nucleotides read TGTGCCACCAGCAGGGACTGGGAGAACACCGGGGAGCTGTTTTTT. Amino acid sequence: CATSRDWENTGELFF.

The chain uses TRBV7-2 and TRBJ2-1; possibly TRBD1 for D (6 bases). The CDR3 totals 14 residues. Germline assignment: CDR1 SGHTA and CDR2 FQGNSA. Trimming pared 1 base from V and 12 bases from J, leaving 16 bases between. DNA of the CDR3: TGTGCCAGCAGCTTAGAGCTAGGGCCCAGGGGGCAGTTCTTC. This gives the protein CASSLELGPRGQFF.

The rearrangement joins TRBV6-1 to TRBJ2-3; D gene uncertain. Trimming shortened V by 3 bases and J by 2 bases, and 6 bases separated the two germline ends. Germline loops: CDR1 MNHNS, CDR2 SASEGT. The CDR3 loop spans 13 amino acids. The CDR3 is CASSDAVTDTQYF. For the CDR3, the DNA is TGTGCCAGCAGTGATGCAGTCACAGATACGCAGTATTTT.

The genes are TRBV9 and TRBJ1-6; possibly TRBD1 for D (5 bases). The germline V gene encodes CDR1 SGDLS and CDR2 YYNGEE. V was cut by 0 bases and J by 5 bases, with 9 bases left in between. The CDR3 is 15 amino acids. The DNA for the CDR3 is TGTGCCAGCAGCGTAGTAGGGGCAGATAATTCACCCCTCCACTTT. This gives the protein CASSVVGADNSPLHF.

CDR3 amino acids: CASSEIVGRSGYEQYF. CDR3 DNA: TGTGCCAGCAGTGAGATCGTTGGGAGATCCGGCTACGAGCAGTACTTC. This chain joins TRBV2 and TRBJ2-7, with a possible D match to TRBD2 (5 bases). This CDR3 has 16 amino acids. Germline V lookup: CDR1 SNHLY, CDR2 FYNNEI. V lost 3 bases to trimming and J lost 3 bases, with 18 bases between them.

The chain recombines TRBV5-4 with TRBJ1-1, with D maybe TRBD1 (5 bases). The CDR3 runs to 14 residues. The ends were cut back, 7 bases at V and 1 base at J, with 14 bases in the middle. Germline CDR1 and CDR2: SGHNT and YYREEE (reference sequence). The CDR3 sequence is CASSMGGANTEAFF. In DNA form, the CDR3 reads TGTGCCAGCTCTATGGGGGGAGCGAACACTGAAGCTTTCTTT.

The V call is TRBV18, the J call TRBJ2-2, with TRBD2 matching 11 bases. Trimming at V came to 9 bases and at J to 2 bases, leaving 5 bases not matched to a gene. CDR3 length: 15 residues. Per the germline V gene, CDR1 is KGHSH and CDR2 is LQKENI. DNA for the CDR3: TGTGCCAGTCGGACTAGCGGGCCTAACACCGGGGAGCTGTTTTTT. It yields the protein CASRTSGPNTGELFF.

The chain combines TRBV28 with TRBJ2-5; D perhaps matches TRBD2 (6 bases). Germline lookup yields CDR1 MDHEN and CDR2 SYDVKM. This CDR3 has 14 residues. Trimming left V 5 bases short and J 5 bases short, with 15 bases between. The DNA for the CDR3 is TGTGCCAGCAGTCTTTACGGGAGCTTCGAGACCCAGTACTTC. Its translation is CASSLYGSFETQYF.

The CDR3 loop reads CSGGTGSYEQYF. CDR3 in DNA: TGCAGCGGTGGCACCGGGAGCTACGAGCAGTACTTC. The chain is built from TRBV29-1 and TRBJ2-5; perhaps TRBD2 as D (6 bases). The DNA end is more similar to TRBJ2-7, so the J call may be wrong. Germline loops: CDR1 SQVTM, CDR2 ANQGSEA. CDR3 length: 12 amino acids.

The rearrangement uses TRBV29-1 and TRBJ2-3; tentative D call: TRBD2 (6 bases). Germline-derived CDR1 and CDR2 are SQVTM and ANQGSEA. The V end was cut by 6 bases, the J end by 0 bases, with 16 bases between. This CDR3 is 15 amino acids long. The CDR3 loop is CSVGDSGSSTDTQYF. The CDR3 nucleotides read TGCAGCGTGGGGGATAGCGGCTCTAGCACAGATACGCAGTATTTT.

The V and J genes are TRBV7-9 and TRBJ2-1; TRBD2 might be the D (5 bases). This CDR3 is built from 14 residues. Trimming left V 5 bases short and J 8 bases short, with 16 bases between. The germline V gene has CDR1 SEHNR and CDR2 FQNEAQ (reference sequence). CDR3 coding DNA: TGTGCCAGCAGCACTCACGGGGTGTTGGATGAGCAGTTCTTC. Its protein product is CASSTHGVLDEQFF. Full variable domain (remainder filled in from reference TRBV7-9 and TRBJ2-1): DTGVSQNPRHKITKRGQNVTFRCDPISEHNRLYWYRQTLGQGPEFLTYFQNEAQLEKSRLLSDRFSAERPKGSFSTLEIQRTEQGDSAMYLCASSTHGVLDEQFFGPGTRLTVL.

The rearrangement uses TRBV29-1 and TRBJ1-5, with D uncertain. CDR1 is SQVTM, CDR2 ANQGSEA, per germline. The CDR3 covers 12 residues. Trimming left V 5 bases short and J 0 bases short, with 5 bases between. CDR3 DNA: TGCAGCGTTTCCTTTAGCAATCAGCCCCAGCATTTT. It encodes CSVSFSNQPQHF.

V gene TRBV7-9 combines with J gene TRBJ2-1; perhaps TRBD2 as D (5 bases). Germline-derived CDR1 and CDR2 are SEHNR and FQNEAQ (reference sequence). The V end lost 6 bases, the J end lost 3 bases, and 9 bases lay between the germline ends. The CDR3 length is 13 residues. The CDR3 reads CASRRGDYNEQFF. The CDR3 nucleotides read TGTGCCAGCAGACGGGGAGACTACAATGAGCAGTTCTTC.

The chain has TRBV6-5 and TRBJ2-5, with TRBD1 as a possible D gene (5 bases). This CDR3 comprises 13 residues. From germline, CDR1 is MNHEY and CDR2 SVGAGI. Trimming shortened V by 5 bases and J by 0 bases, and 7 bases separated the two germline ends. This CDR3 reads CASSGADQETQYF. The DNA for the CDR3 is TGTGCCAGCAGTGGGGCAGACCAAGAGACCCAGTACTTC.

CDR3: CASSYSTTSNYGYTF. CDR3 coding DNA: TGTGCCAGCAGTTACTCCACGACTTCTAACTATGGCTACACCTTC. The chain joins TRBV6-5 to TRBJ1-2; D not resolved. The CDR3 runs 15 residues. Trimming cost V 0 bases and J 0 bases, with 8 bases left between them. CDR1 is MNHEY and CDR2 is SVGAGI in the germline V gene.

J is TRBJ2-7 and V is TRBV2; 12 nucleotides align to TRBD2. Germline assignment: CDR1 SNHLY and CDR2 FYNNEI. V shed 1 base, J shed 3 bases, and the junction held 7 bases outside the gene matches. There are 17 residues in the CDR3. The CDR3 sequence: CASSEETSGGSFYEQYF. CDR3 in DNA: TGTGCCAGCAGTGAAGAGACTAGCGGGGGCAGTTTCTACGAGCAGTACTTC.

CDR3 residues: CASMGLAGEYNEQFF. CDR3 coding DNA: TGTGCCAGCATGGGACTAGCGGGGGAGTACAATGAGCAGTTCTTC. The chain has TRBV6-1 and TRBJ2-1, with TRBD2 matching over 14 bases. J lost 4 bases, V lost 7 bases, and 3 bases had no gene match. The CDR3 spans 15 residues. Germline CDR1 and CDR2: MNHNS and SASEGT.

The table lists this clone with a count of one. This chain uses TRBV7-2 with TRBJ2-7; D might be TRBD1 (5 bases). V lost 1 base and J lost 4, with 20 bases in between. The length of the CDR3 is 17 residues. Germline CDR1 SGHTA, CDR2 FQGNSA. Written as DNA, the CDR3 is TGTGCCAGCAGCTTAGGAGGCCCAGGGCAAATCGGGTACGAGCAGTACTTC. Translated: CASSLGGPGQIGYEQYF.

The chain has TRBV2 and TRBJ1-1; possible D gene TRBD1, 6 bases. CDR1 and CDR2 from the germline V gene are SNHLY and FYNNEI. Trimming pared 6 bases from V and 6 bases from J, leaving 17 bases between. There are 14 residues in the CDR3. The CDR3 spells CASRAGQGRSEAFF. CDR3 coding DNA: TGTGCCAGCAGAGCGGGACAAGGCAGATCTGAAGCTTTCTTT.

The chain links TRBV7-9 to TRBJ2-3; no clear D gene. Germline V gives CDR1 SEHNR, CDR2 FQNEAQ (reference sequence). The V and J ends lost 4 bases and 4 bases respectively, with 15 bases between them. The CDR3 length is 15 residues. As DNA, the CDR3 is TGTGCCAGCAGCTCCCGCGAGGCATCGGCAGATACGCAGTATTTT. This codes for CASSSREASADTQYF.

The chain recombines TRBV30 with TRBJ1-2; D unresolved. Germline-derived CDR1 and CDR2 are GTSNPN and SVGIG (reference sequence). There are 14 residues in the CDR3. Between the trimmed V and J ends, which lost 4 bases and 0 bases, there was a span of 12 bases. The CDR3 DNA follows: TGTGCCTGGAATGTTCCGGCGGCTAACTATGGCTACACCTTC. As protein: CAWNVPAANYGYTF.

The chain links TRBV6-1 to TRBJ1-1; 10 bases fit TRBD1. The CDR3 has 15 amino acids. J lost 2 bases, V lost 5 bases, and 5 bases had no gene match. Per germline, CDR1 MNHNS and CDR2 SASEGT. CDR3 nucleotide sequence: TGTGCCAGCAGTAGACGACAGGGGGCCAACACTGAAGCTTTCTTT. This gives the protein CASSRRQGANTEAFF.

This clone is a singleton in its sample. This CDR3 reads CASSSAGNEQFF. In DNA form, the CDR3 reads TGCGCCAGCAGCTCCGCAGGGAATGAGCAGTTCTTC. This chain links TRBV5-1 with TRBJ2-1; D may be TRBD1 (5 bases). Trimming took 3 bases from V and 7 from J, leaving 8 bases between them. The germline V gene has CDR1 SGHRS and CDR2 YFSETQ. The CDR3 sequence is 12 residues long.

The chain carries TRBV10-3 and TRBJ2-3, with D possibly TRBD2 on 6 matching bases. There are 12 residues in the CDR3. Germline lookup yields CDR1 ENHRY and CDR2 SYGVKD. With 5 bases removed from V and 4 bases from J, the gap between germline ends came to 7 bases. CDR3 sequence: CAISRESDTQYF. Here the CDR3 DNA reads TGTGCCATCAGTCGGGAGTCAGATACGCAGTATTTT.